Listed below are T cell receptor beta chains from one sample, sequenced in a study of cytomegalovirus exposure and HLA in healthy donors. Produced via immunoSEQ multiplex PCR; TCRdb's table is partial and in-frame only. The sample carries roughly 70,000 clones, 65% to 80% recorded once. Sequenced: PBMCs. These receptors originate from a man aged 70-80 years in good health and CMV-seronegative. The CDR3 runs from the conserved cysteine through the conserved F or W. D genes are given only for firm matches. Clone size, where shown, is once, few, many, or a class for clones that have expanded.

16	TRBV6-6	TRBJ1-6	NA	TRBD1	CARGYRGPIYNSPLHF	TGTGCCAGGGGGTACAGGGGTCCGATCTATAATTCACCCCTCCACTTT
14	TRBV5-1	TRBJ2-7	NA	TRBD1	CASSPGTVTYEQYF	TGCGCCAGCAGCCCCGGGACAGTTACCTACGAGCAGTACTTC
13	TRBV5-1	TRBJ2-7	NA	NA	CASSLGQSYEQYF	TGCGCCAGCAGCTTGGGACAGAGCTACGAGCAGTACTTC
13	TRBV29-1	TRBJ2-6	NA	NA	CSVPGEGANVLTF	TGCAGCGTCCCCGGGGAAGGGGCCAACGTCCTGACTTTC
11	TRBV7-9	TRBJ2-3	NA	NA	CSTNSADTQYF	TGTTCCACCAATAGCGCAGATACGCAGTATTTT
16	TRBV29-1	TRBJ2-5	once	TRBD2	CSVDELAANFEETQYF	TGCAGCGTTGATGAACTAGCGGCAAACTTCGAAGAGACCCAGTACTTC
15	TRBV4-1	TRBJ1-3	NA	TRBD1	CASSQGQGGVNTIYF	TGCGCCAGCAGCCAAGGACAGGGAGGTGTGAACACCATATATTTT
14	TRBV5-1	TRBJ1-1	NA	NA	CASRLGWDTPGAFF	TGCGCCAGCAGACTCGGGTGGGACACGCCAGGAGCTTTCTTT
15	TRBV25-1	TRBJ2-3	NA	TRBD1	CASGADRGETDTQYF	TGTGCCAGCGGAGCGGACAGGGGGGAAACAGATACGCAGTATTTT
15	TRBV9	TRBJ1-1	NA	NA	CASSPRGGGRTEAFF	TGTGCCAGCAGTCCACGTGGGGGGGGGCGGACTGAAGCTTTCTTT
15	TRBV4-3	TRBJ2-1	NA	TRBD2	CASGSSGGPYNEQFF	TGCGCCAGCGGTTCTTCGGGGGGGCCCTACAATGAGCAGTTCTTC
17	TRBV19	TRBJ2-7	NA	TRBD2	CATRPGGTSGGSYEQYF	TGTGCCACCAGGCCAGGGGGAACTAGCGGGGGTTCCTACGAGCAGTACTTC
14	TRBV7-2	TRBJ2-7	NA	NA	CASSHPGHLYEQYF	TGTGCCAGTAGCCATCCGGGACATCTCTACGAGCAGTACTTC
12	TRBV4-3	TRBJ1-2	NA	NA	CAKNPVPYGYTF	TGCGCCAAAAATCCTGTTCCCTATGGCTACACCTTC
13	TRBV27	TRBJ2-1	NA	NA	CASSLFIAPGQFF	TGTGCCAGCAGTTTATTTATCGCCCCCGGGCAGTTCTTC
18	TRBV4-3	TRBJ1-1	NA	TRBD1	CASSQESFGTGANTEAFF	TGCGCCAGCAGCCAAGAATCTTTCGGGACAGGAGCGAACACTGAAGCTTTCTTT
13	TRBV30	TRBJ1-1	few	NA	CAWSMTGNTEAFF	TGTGCCTGGAGTATGACAGGAAACACTGAAGCTTTCTTT
14	TRBV10-3	TRBJ2-7	NA	NA	CAISRTGFPGEQYF	TGTGCCATCAGTCGCACAGGGTTCCCTGGCGAGCAGTACTTC
14	TRBV19	TRBJ2-7	once	NA	CASSISGRVYEQYF	TGTGCCAGTAGTATAAGTGGCAGGGTATACGAGCAGTACTTC
15	TRBV7-2	TRBJ2-7	once	TRBD1	CASSPQGGQAYEQYF	TGTGCCAGCAGCCCACAGGGTGGACAGGCCTACGAGCAGTACTTC
14	TRBV7-9	TRBJ1-4	NA	TRBD1	CASSTGQGLEKLFF	TGTGCCAGCAGCACAGGACAGGGTTTAGAAAAACTGTTTTTT
15	TRBV7-9	TRBJ1-1	NA	TRBD1	CASSLDQGENTEAFF	TGTGCCAGCAGCTTAGACCAGGGGGAGAACACTGAAGCTTTCTTT
15	TRBV2	TRBJ1-5	NA	NA	CASSEQGFSNQPQHF	TGTGCCAGCAGTGAACAGGGGTTCAGCAATCAGCCCCAGCATTTT
19	TRBV9	TRBJ2-1	NA	TRBD2	CASSVGAGGGRLSYNEQFF	TGTGCCAGCAGCGTGGGAGCCGGCGGGGGGAGACTCTCCTACAATGAGCAGTTCTTC
12	TRBV7-9	TRBJ2-7	NA	TRBD1	CASSRQGGEQYF	TGTGCCAGCAGCCGACAGGGTGGCGAGCAGTACTTC
17	TRBV4-3	TRBJ2-7	few	TRBD2	CASSQGALAGGFYEQYF	TGCGCCAGCAGCCAAGGCGCTTTGGCGGGGGGCTTCTACGAGCAGTACTTC
17	TRBV28	TRBJ2-3	NA	TRBD2	CASSFRSAGGQGDTQYF	TGTGCCAGCAGTTTTCGTTCGGCGGGGGGGCAGGGAGATACGCAGTATTTT
15	TRBV6-1	TRBJ1-6	NA	NA	CASSMGGLLNSPLHF	TGTGCCAGCAGCATGGGGGGGTTGTTAAATTCACCCCTCCACTTT
15	TRBV19	TRBJ2-2	NA	NA	CASSIRGTGTGELFF	TGTGCCAGTAGTATACGCGGGACGGGCACCGGGGAGCTGTTTTTT
15	TRBV11-2	TRBJ2-2	NA	TRBD1	CASSLGRGYTGELFF	TGTGCCAGCAGCTTAGGCAGGGGGTACACCGGGGAGCTGTTTTTT
14	TRBV6-5	TRBJ2-7	NA	TRBD1	CASSYDRVGYEQYF	TGTGCCAGCAGTTACGACAGGGTGGGCTACGAGCAGTACTTC
12	TRBV2	TRBJ1-2	NA	NA	CASSGSNYGYTF	TGTGCCAGCAGCGGTTCTAACTATGGCTACACCTTC
13	TRBV7-9	TRBJ1-1	NA	NA	CASSSPGEYEAFF	TGTGCCAGCAGCTCCCCGGGGGAGTATGAAGCTTTCTTT
15	TRBV11-2	TRBJ1-6	NA	NA	CASSFRGLRNSPLHF	TGTGCCAGCAGCTTTAGGGGTCTAAGGAATTCACCCCTCCACTTT
13	TRBV18	TRBJ1-5	NA	NA	CASSPAGFQPQHF	TGTGCCAGCTCACCTGCGGGGTTCCAGCCCCAGCATTTT
15	TRBV27	TRBJ1-4	NA	TRBD1	CASSYGDSLGEKLFF	TGTGCCAGCAGTTACGGGGACAGTCTAGGCGAAAAACTGTTTTTT
15	TRBV7-2	TRBJ2-3	once	NA	CASSYEGWGADTQYF	TGTGCCAGCAGCTACGAAGGGTGGGGGGCAGATACGCAGTATTTT
15	TRBV10-3	TRBJ2-7	NA	TRBD1	CAISESKGATYEQYF	TGTGCCATCAGTGAGTCGAAGGGGGCTACCTACGAGCAGTACTTC
13	TRBV27	TRBJ1-6	NA	NA	CASSNEYNSPLHF	TGTGCCAGCAGTAACGAGTATAATTCACCCCTCCACTTT
14	TRBV28	TRBJ1-5	NA	NA	CASSRTAFNQPQHF	TGTGCCAGCAGCCGGACAGCCTTCAATCAGCCCCAGCATTTT
13	TRBV7-9	TRBJ1-1	NA	NA	CASSPPAQFEAFF	TGTGCCAGCAGCCCACCGGCACAGTTTGAAGCTTTCTTT
14	TRBV30	TRBJ2-1	NA	TRBD2	CAFQTSGDNNEQFF	TGTGCCTTCCAGACTAGCGGAGACAACAATGAGCAGTTCTTC